Listed here is a single T cell receptor (beta chain). The data derive from a study of T cell changes during pregnancy in multiple sclerosis. Measured with immunoSEQ multiplex PCR; TCRdb has only the in-frame clones, and not every one. Of about 64,000 clones listed, roughly 92% are singletons. The CDR3 has 16 amino acids. V lost 5 bases and J lost 5; bases outside the gene matches: 14. Germline-derived CDR1 and CDR2 are SGHRS and YFSETQ. The TCR comes from a female donor with multiple sclerosis, enrolled in a pregnancy study. The sample in question was peripheral blood, obtained in the second trimester of pregnancy. V gene TRBV5-1 combines with J gene TRBJ2-7, with 9 bases identical to TRBD2. The CDR3 sequence is CASRGVKLAGLHEQYF. The CDR3, as DNA: TGCGCCAGCAGAGGGGTGAAACTAGCGGGCCTCCACGAGCAGTACTTC.